The present entry profiles one TCR beta chain with its context. The antigen is not known. Germline V gene lookup returns CDR1 MNHNY and CDR2 SVGAGI (reference sequence). This CDR3 spans 14 amino acids. V was clipped by 2 bases and J by 3 bases; unmatched bases: 3. These data are taken from a study of cytomegalovirus exposure and HLA in healthy donors. Whole-study results and caveats: Productive rates of about 90% or about 30% were seen for most TCR beta V segments in an earlier analysis. Across all donors, roughly uniform sequencing depth was an assumption of the presence/absence analyses.

Those who donated were healthy bone marrow donors. PCR primers comprised 60 Vbeta and 13 Jbeta primers. The repertoire was sequenced with immunoSEQ multiplex PCR; TCRdb's copy has only in-frame clones and lacks some. The table records approximately 140,000 clones, about 78% of them present only once. The sample taken for sequencing was PBMCs. V gene TRBV6-6 combines with J gene TRBJ2-7, with TRBD1 matching 8 bases. The TCR comes from a man aged 40-49 years in good health and CMV-seropositive. The DNA for the CDR3 is TGTGCCAGCAGTTACGGACAGGGCGGCTACGAGCAGTACTTC. Amino acids: CASSYGQGGYEQYF.